This TCR beta chain stems from a study of PD-1 blockade in classical Hodgkin lymphoma. TCRdb's table, derived via immunoSEQ multiplex PCR, lists solely in-frame clones and lacks some. Here the sample spans roughly 70,000 clones, over 85% being singletons. The junction had 16 bases not matched to a gene; V was cut back by 11 bases and J by 7 bases. The CDR3 spans 14 residues. Germline CDR1 is SNHLY and CDR2 is FYNNEI. As to this clone: Its antigen remains unidentified.

Study-level points and caveats: The causes of the repertoire differences, possibly disease activity or prior therapy, remain undefined. Reports indicated that newly diagnosed patients had lower baseline TCR diversity than healthy donors did.

The sample's time point: newly diagnosed, previously untreated cHL patient sample. Comparison PBMCs came from previously untreated, newly diagnosed classical Hodgkin lymphoma patients. The rearrangement uses TRBV2 and TRBJ2-7, with TRBD1 matching over 8 bases. The sequence was obtained from a human donor with classical Hodgkin lymphoma. The source material was peripheral blood mononuclear cells (PBMCs). The CDR3 nucleotides read TGTGCCCTACAACTCGGACAGGGAAACGGTGAGCAGTACTTC. Residues: CALQLGQGNGEQYF.